The clone carrying this TCR beta chain was recorded at least ten times. Antigen: not known. V was trimmed by 3 bases and J by 3 bases, leaving 3 bases between them. Germline values: CDR1 MNHEY, CDR2 SMNVEV (reference sequence). The CDR3 consists of 12 residues. These data originate in a study of regulatory T cells in long-lasting Graves disease. Findings and limits, study-wide: Persistent Graves' disease cases displayed lower TCR diversity than newly diagnosed ones.

Time point: newly diagnosed GD, antithyroid drugs for less than 3 months. After RNA was extracted from PBMCs, the TCR library was made from it. Roughly 8.4 milliliters of peripheral blood were drawn into EDTA tubes. Building the TCR beta libraries relied on iRepertoire HTBI primers, and CDR3 regions underwent Arm-PCR. TCRdb ran MiXCR on the multiplex PCR reads and lists one entry per CDR3 protein. The repertoire holds more than 350,000 distinct CDR3 sequences, with 15% as singletons. The same specimen was also included in a second study, on T cells in Graves' hyperthyroidism and ophthalmopathy.

V gene TRBV27 combines with J gene TRBJ1-5, with D unresolved. Material: peripheral blood mononuclear cells (PBMCs), obtained at new diagnosis, from a patient treated with antithyroid drugs. This receptor was taken from a woman in her twenties or thirties with Graves disease. CDR3 sequence (DNA): TGTGCCAGCAGTTTTTCCAATCAGCCCCAGCATTTT. This gives the protein CASSFSNQPQHF.